Listed below are T cell receptor beta chains from one sample, sequenced in a study of PD-L1 blockade in urothelial cancer. Here immunoSEQ multiplex PCR was the method, and the copy in TCRdb shows in-frame clones only, minus some. The sample consists of about 35,000 clones, roughly 82% of them appearing once. This material consisted of PBMCs, taken around atezolizumab (anti-PD-L1) treatment. All receptors come from a man aged 60 to 69 with urothelial cancer. Each CDR3 is given with its conserved first and last residue. The D gene is left open where the match is weak. The size entry is marked missing in some rows and otherwise reads once, few, many or a size class.

CASARQGIGQFYEQYF	TGTGCCAGCGCAAGACAGGGGATCGGGCAGTTCTACGAGCAGTACTTC	-	16	TRBV27	TRBJ2-7	TRBD1
CASSVIRAGDQPQHF	TGTGCCAGCAGTGTTATCAGGGCTGGGGATCAGCCCCAGCATTTT	-	15	TRBV2	TRBJ1-5	-
CASSQDRDTPSTDTQYF	TGCGCCAGCAGCCAAGATAGAGACACACCTAGCACAGATACGCAGTATTTT	-	17	TRBV4-1	TRBJ2-3	-
CASSLLLNPSGANVLTF	TGTGCCAGCAGCTTACTACTAAATCCGTCTGGGGCCAACGTCCTGACTTTC	-	17	TRBV11-1	TRBJ2-6	-
CASGLAGTDINDEQFF	TGTGCCTCCGGACTAGCGGGGACCGATATTAACGATGAGCAGTTCTTC	-	16	TRBV10-3	TRBJ2-1	TRBD2
CARSLGGTGKTEAFF	TGTGCCAGAAGCTTGGGTGGGACAGGGAAGACTGAAGCTTTCTTT	-	15	TRBV5-3	TRBJ1-1	TRBD1
CASSPGQIEGYTF	TGTGCCAGCAGCCCCGGACAGATAGAGGGCTACACCTTC	-	13	TRBV28	TRBJ1-2	-
CASSTRGAGANVLTF	TGTGCCAGCAGCACTCGGGGGGCTGGGGCCAACGTCCTGACTTTC	-	15	TRBV16	TRBJ2-6	TRBD2
CASSSQESTQYF	TGTGCCAGCTCGTCACAGGAGAGTACGCAGTATTTT	-	12	TRBV18	TRBJ2-3	-
CASSPSGEDQPQHF	TGTGCCAGCTCCCCCTCAGGGGAAGATCAGCCCCAGCATTTT	-	14	TRBV18	TRBJ1-5	-
CASRRTRGLGELFF	TGTGCCAGCAGGAGAACCAGGGGGCTAGGGGAGCTGTTTTTT	-	14	TRBV28	TRBJ2-2	TRBD1
CASSLGPQGSYNEQFF	TGCGCCAGCAGCTTGGGGCCCCAGGGCTCCTACAATGAGCAGTTCTTC	-	16	TRBV5-1	TRBJ2-1	-
CASSLDGEAVLETQYF	TGTGCCAGCAGCTTAGACGGTGAGGCCGTTCTTGAGACCCAGTACTTC	-	16	TRBV7-2	TRBJ2-5	-
CSVRPGGGNTIYF	TGCAGCGTGAGGCCAGGGGGTGGAAACACCATATATTTT	few	13	TRBV29-1	TRBJ1-3	TRBD1
CASSSDQRQRDTQYF	TGTGCCAGCAGTAGCGACCAGCGTCAACGCGATACGCAGTATTTT	-	15	TRBV7-9	TRBJ2-3	-
CASGFQGAVNEKLFF	TGTGCTAGTGGTTTTCAGGGGGCGGTTAATGAAAAACTGTTTTTT	-	15	TRBV12-5	TRBJ1-4	TRBD1
CASSPRDRKSYEQYF	TGTGCCAGTAGTCCCCGGGACAGGAAGTCTTACGAGCAGTACTTC	-	15	TRBV19	TRBJ2-7	TRBD1
CSVRTGDYGYTF	TGCAGCGTTCGGACAGGGGACTATGGCTACACCTTC	-	12	TRBV29-1	TRBJ1-2	TRBD1
CASSSEGTSGGETQYF	TGTGCCAGCAGCTCCGAAGGGACTAGCGGGGGAGAGACCCAGTACTTC	-	16	TRBV7-2	TRBJ2-5	TRBD2
CASSQEPPGLAGGRLEQFF	TGTGCCAGCAGCCAAGAACCACCGGGACTAGCGGGGGGGCGCCTAGAGCAGTTCTTC	-	19	TRBV14	TRBJ2-1	TRBD2
CASSLGGAVSYNEQFF	TGTGCCAGCAGCTTAGGAGGCGCTGTGTCCTACAATGAGCAGTTCTTC	-	16	TRBV7-8	TRBJ2-1	-
CASSLAGTAGYTF	TGTGCCAGCAGCTTGGCCGGGACAGCTGGCTACACCTTC	-	13	TRBV5-4	TRBJ1-2	TRBD1
CASSRAGQETQYF	TGTGCCAGCTCCCGCGCGGGACAGGAGACCCAGTACTTC	-	13	TRBV18	TRBJ2-5	-
CASSQEGRRGSYNEQFF	TGCGCCAGCAGCCAAGAGGGACGGCGGGGCTCCTACAATGAGCAGTTCTTC	-	17	TRBV4-1	TRBJ2-1	-